This TCR beta chain was found in a study of human T cells and chemical hapten exposure. Study at large: Per-sample TCR yield variation was attributed mainly to small pooled library volume differences.

Time point meaning: healthy volunteer bleed at 6 weeks. Before extraction, the whole blood was not fractionated, and total RNA was taken from it. A single record per CDR3 protein comes from TCRdb applying MiXCR to the RACE reads. The sample has tens of thousands of distinct CDR3 sequences; approximately 5% are singletons. The CDR3 is made up of 16 amino acids. J was trimmed by 4 bases and V by 4 bases; bases with no gene match: 15. Germline assignment: CDR1 GTSNPN and CDR2 SVGIG (reference sequence). The rearrangement uses TRBV30 and TRBJ2-7, with TRBD2 matching over 8 bases. The TCR was taken from a human donor in good health. Some clones in this sample may be carry-over from other donors' samples. The specimen sequenced was whole blood. The CDR3 coding sequence is TGTGCCTGGACCCTAAGGGGCAGCGGGAGAGCGTACGAGCAGTACTTC. Its protein product is CAWTLRGSGRAYEQYF.